Following are 29 T cell receptor beta chains from one sample sequenced in a study of T cell repertoires in cytomegalovirus infection. TCRdb used MiXCR to reprocess the reads, holding one entry per CDR3 protein. The sample holds some 400,000 distinct CDR3 sequences, 18% seen once. The sample consisted of PBMCs. Receptor source: a human donor in good health (CMV status not recorded). Some clones in this sample may be carry-over from other donors' samples.

The chain employs TRBV18 and TRBJ2-7; D gene ambiguous. The CDR3 spans 12 residues. Trimming left V 3 bases short and J 3 bases short, with 6 bases between. In germline, CDR1 is KGHSH, CDR2 LQKENI. The CDR3 region is CASSPQIYEQYF. The CDR3 nucleotides are TGTGCCAGCTCACCTCAGATCTACGAGCAGTACTTC.

This clonotype was detected only a few times. This chain links TRBV20-1 with TRBJ1-3, with D unclear. Germline lookup yields CDR1 DFQATT and CDR2 SNEGSKA (reference sequence). This CDR3 is built from 15 residues. Trimming left V 3 bases short and J 1 base short, with 13 bases between. The CDR3 loop is CSASSVSGSGNTIYF. Written as DNA, the CDR3 is TGCAGTGCTAGTTCCGTGTCAGGATCTGGAAACACCATATATTTT.

This clonotype was counted ten times or more. The V gene is TRBV7-9, the J gene TRBJ2-7; 11 bases fit TRBD2. Germline assignment: CDR1 SEHNR and CDR2 FQNEAQ (reference sequence). The J segment lost 2 bases and the V segment lost 7 bases, leaving 16 bases of the junction unmatched. The CDR3 runs 18 residues. CDR3 protein: CASTPGTSGRTRAYEQYF. CDR3 coding DNA: TGTGCCAGCACTCCCGGCACTAGCGGGAGAACTCGGGCCTACGAGCAGTACTTC.

The CDR3 loop is CASSFAYQETQYF. The CDR3 region has the DNA TGTGCCAGCAGCTTCGCGTACCAAGAGACCCAGTACTTC. The chain joins TRBV7-8 to TRBJ2-5; D remains unclear. The CDR3 length is 13 residues. Trimming removed 3 bases at V and 0 bases at J, with 5 bases between. In germline, CDR1 is SGHVS, CDR2 FQNEAQ.

This clonotype appeared many times. CDR3 bases: TGTGCCAGCAGCTCCCGAATCTCGACAGATACGCAGTATTTT. Its protein product is CASSSRISTDTQYF. The chain recombines TRBV7-2 with TRBJ2-3; no clear D. The V end was cut by 4 bases, the J end by 3 bases, with 11 bases between. Germline CDR1 is SGHTA and CDR2 is FQGNSA. The CDR3 covers 14 residues. Full variable domain (missing parts from reference TRBV7-2 and TRBJ2-3): GAGVSQSPSNKVTEKGKDVELRCDPISGHTALYWYRQSLGQGLEFLIYFQGNSAPDKSGLPSDRFSAERTGGSVSTLTIQRTQQEDSAVYLCASSSRISTDTQYFGPGTRLTVL.

At least ten counts were recorded for this clonotype. The chain joins TRBV4-1 to TRBJ2-6; D perhaps matches TRBD1 (5 bases). Trimming removed 4 bases from V and 0 bases from J, with 19 bases in between. The V gene's germline CDR1 is MGHRA and CDR2 YSYEKL. This CDR3 contains 19 residues. The CDR3 DNA reads as TGCGCCAGCAGCCCGGGCCGGGCCAGGGTTTACTCTGGGGCCAACGTCCTGACTTTC. Translated, it gives CASSPGRARVYSGANVLTF.

This clonotype was seen at least ten times. This chain joins TRBV7-2 and TRBJ2-1; tentatively, D is TRBD2 (7 bases). CDR3 size: 16 residues. V was cut by 1 base and J by 3 bases, with 13 bases left in between. CDR1 SGHTA and CDR2 FQGNSA come from the germline V gene. The CDR3 reads CASSLVGGTHYNEQFF. The CDR3 coding sequence is TGTGCCAGCAGCTTAGTGGGAGGGACACACTACAATGAGCAGTTCTTC. Supplemented by reference TRBV7-2 and TRBJ2-1, the full variable domain reads GAGVSQSPSNKVTEKGKDVELRCDPISGHTALYWYRQSLGQGLEFLIYFQGNSAPDKSGLPSDRFSAERTGGSVSTLTIQRTQQEDSAVYLCASSLVGGTHYNEQFFGPGTRLTVL.

This clonotype was counted many times. The chain recombines TRBV19 with TRBJ2-3, with a weak D call TRBD2 (8 bases). CDR1 is LNHDA and CDR2 is SQIVND in the germline V gene (reference sequence). V dropped 5 bases and J dropped 4 bases, with 28 bases sitting between them. The CDR3 is 19 residues long. The CDR3: CASSLADRRSGSSPDTQYF. As DNA, the CDR3 is TGTGCCAGTAGTCTAGCGGACAGGAGAAGCGGGAGCTCGCCAGATACGCAGTATTTT. Complete variable domain (other parts from reference TRBV19 and TRBJ2-3): DGGITQSPKYLFRKEGQNVTLSCEQNLNHDAMYWYRQDPGQGLRLIYYSQIVNDFQKGDIAEGYSVSREKKESFPLTVTSAQKNPTAFYLCASSLADRRSGSSPDTQYFGPGTRLTVL.

The rearrangement links TRBV12-3 or TRBV12-4 to TRBJ1-1; D is unresolved. This CDR3 is built from 13 residues. The V and J ends lost 8 bases and 11 bases respectively, with 21 bases between them. The CDR3: CASRITGGNAAFF. CDR3 in DNA: TGTGCCAGCCGCATCACCGGCGGTAATGCGGCTTTCTTT.

This clonotype was counted ten times or more. The CDR3, as DNA: TGCAGCGTTGTGGGGGATCGTGAGCAGTTCTTC. Translating it yields CSVVGDREQFF. The chain joins TRBV29-1 to TRBJ2-1; D may correspond to TRBD1 or TRBD2 (5 bases each). This CDR3 comprises 11 residues. Germline assignment: CDR1 SQVTM and CDR2 ANQGSEA. Trimming removed 4 bases at V and 9 bases at J, with 10 bases between.

The sample holds many counts of this clonotype. CDR3 bases: TGTGCCAGCAGCCAAGAAGGTCGGGGGAAATTGGAGCAGTACTTC. Residues: CASSQEGRGKLEQYF. The V and J genes are TRBV4-2 and TRBJ2-7; D might be TRBD2 (6 bases). Per germline, CDR1 LGHNA and CDR2 YNFKEQ. V lost 0 bases, J lost 7 bases, and 16 bases lay in between. This CDR3 is 15 amino acids long.

The gene calls are TRBV20-1 and TRBJ2-5; 7 bases match TRBD2. Germline CDR1 DFQATT, CDR2 SNEGSKA (reference sequence). CDR3 length equals 14 residues. V lost 5 bases, J lost 5 bases, and 11 bases stayed unmatched. CDR3 residues: CSAFPPWGGETQYF. Written as DNA, the CDR3 is TGCAGTGCTTTTCCGCCGTGGGGAGGGGAGACCCAGTACTTC.

The CDR3 DNA reads as TGCAGTGCCAGGGCTAGCGGGGAAACTCAAGAGACCCAGTACTTC. This codes for CSARASGETQETQYF. This chain joins TRBV20-1 and TRBJ2-5, with 9 bases fitting TRBD2. The CDR3 is made up of 15 amino acids. The germline V gene encodes CDR1 DFQATT and CDR2 SNEGSKA (reference sequence). The V gene end was trimmed by 6 bases and the J gene end by 2 bases; junction bases not matched to a gene: 10.

A few counts support this clonotype. The chain joins TRBV6-6 to TRBJ1-5, with D unresolved. This CDR3 region has 14 residues. Trimming stripped 8 bases from V and 5 bases from J, with 16 bases between. CDR1 is MNHNY, CDR2 SVGAGI, per germline (reference sequence). CDR3 coding DNA: TGTGCCAGCGCCAGCCCTACGTTATATCAGCCCCAGCATTTT. Translated, it gives CASASPTLYQPQHF.

The V gene is TRBV29-1, the J gene TRBJ2-7; 10 bases are shared with TRBD2. Trimming removed 6 bases from V and 2 bases from J; junction bases left unmatched: 7. CDR1 is SQVTM, CDR2 ANQGSEA, per germline. This CDR3 is built from 14 residues. DNA for the CDR3: TGCAGCGTCGCCGGGACTAGCGATACCTACGAGCAGTACTTC. Protein: CSVAGTSDTYEQYF.

This clonotype has just a few counts. The chain employs TRBV15 and TRBJ2-7, with D unclear. Trimming pared 0 bases from V and 2 bases from J, leaving 8 bases between. The germline V gene has CDR1 LNHNV and CDR2 YYDKDF (reference sequence). This CDR3 is built from 14 residues. The CDR3 sequence is CATSREAPPYEQYF. The CDR3, as DNA: TGTGCCACCAGCAGAGAGGCCCCCCCCTACGAGCAGTACTTC.

The chain carries TRBV20-1 and TRBJ2-3, with D possibly being TRBD1 or TRBD2 (6 bases each). The CDR3 contains 13 residues. V was cut by 4 bases and J by 4 bases, with 12 bases left in between. Germline CDR1 reads DFQATT; CDR2 reads SNEGSKA (reference sequence). The CDR3 DNA is TGCAGTGCTAAGGGGGGCGGGGCAGATACGCAGTATTTT. This sequence encodes CSAKGGGADTQYF.

This clonotype was counted a few times. The chain employs TRBV7-2 and TRBJ2-7; D remains unclear. Germline CDR1 reads SGHTA; CDR2 reads FQGNSA. V lost 3 bases, J lost 2 bases, and 11 bases lay in between. The CDR3 is made up of 14 amino acids. CDR3 region: CASSFFPGAYEQYF. The CDR3 DNA reads TGTGCCAGCAGCTTTTTTCCAGGCGCCTACGAGCAGTACTTC.

Notes on this clonotype: Since a much larger clone is just one base distant, this may be a read error. The chain employs TRBV12-3 or TRBV12-4 and TRBJ1-1; perhaps TRBD1 as D (5 bases). V was cut by 6 bases and J by 1 base, with 9 bases left in between. CDR3 length equals 13 residues. CDR3 sequence (DNA): TGTGCCAGCAGATTCGACAGGAACACTGAAGCTTTCTTT. Translated: CASRFDRNTEAFF.

This clonotype showed up just a few times. The chain has TRBV12-5 and TRBJ2-1, with D unclear. Per the germline V gene, CDR1 is LGHNT and CDR2 is FRNRAP. The V end lost 4 bases, the J end lost 9 bases, and 7 bases lay between the germline ends. CDR3 length: 11 residues. The CDR3 is CASGWLGEQFF. The CDR3 DNA reads TGTGCTAGTGGTTGGCTAGGTGAGCAGTTCTTC. Together with reference TRBV12-5 and TRBJ2-1, the CDR3 gives the full variable domain: DARVTQTPRHKVTEMGQEVTMRCQPILGHNTVFWYRQTMMQGLELLAYFRNRAPLDDSGMPKDRFSAEMPDATLATLKIQPSEPRDSAVYFCASGWLGEQFFGPGTRLTVL.

This chain joins TRBV15 and TRBJ2-5; 10 nucleotides align to TRBD2. V dropped 5 bases and J dropped 4; count of bases not matched to a gene: 7. The length of the CDR3 is 15 residues. CDR1 is LNHNV and CDR2 is YYDKDF in the germline V gene (reference sequence). CDR3 amino acids: CATSARLAGRETQYF. CDR3 bases: TGTGCCACCAGCGCTCGACTAGCGGGTCGAGAGACCCAGTACTTC.

Relative to its sample, this clonotype is medium-sized. The DNA of the CDR3 is TGTGCCAGCAGCTTCACTGGGGGGGCCGGTGAGCAGTTCTTC. Translated: CASSFTGGAGEQFF. This chain joins TRBV7-2 and TRBJ2-1; D perhaps matches TRBD2 (7 bases). Trimming took off 3 bases at V and 9 bases at J, with 15 bases between the two ends. The CDR3 length is 14 residues. Germline loops: CDR1 SGHTA, CDR2 FQGNSA. The full variable domain, its missing parts supplied by reference TRBV7-2 and TRBJ2-1, is GAGVSQSPSNKVTEKGKDVELRCDPISGHTALYWYRQSLGQGLEFLIYFQGNSAPDKSGLPSDRFSAERTGGSVSTLTIQRTQQEDSAVYLCASSFTGGAGEQFFGPGTRLTVL.

The chain employs TRBV19 and TRBJ1-2; tentative D call: TRBD1 (5 bases). V dropped 11 bases and J dropped 6 bases, with 19 bases sitting between them. Germline loops: CDR1 LNHDA, CDR2 SQIVND (reference sequence). This CDR3 has 13 residues. CDR3 in DNA: TGTGCCGGAAGGGGTCGGGGAGGCCATGGCTACACCTTC. The encoded protein is CAGRGRGGHGYTF.

The V call is TRBV6-5, the J call TRBJ1-1; D not certain. This CDR3 spans 13 amino acids. Trimming removed 8 bases from V and 1 base from J, with 11 bases in between. Germline-derived CDR1 and CDR2 are MNHEY and SVGAGI. Here the CDR3 DNA reads TGTGCCAGCTGCCTCGCAGCGAACACTGAAGCTTTCTTT. Amino acids: CASCLAANTEAFF.

This clonotype was seen a handful of times. The gene calls are TRBV2 and TRBJ2-5; D is undetermined. Germline assignment: CDR1 SNHLY and CDR2 FYNNEI. The CDR3 runs to 14 residues. Trimming cost V 6 bases and J 5 bases, with 16 bases left between them. The CDR3 nucleotides read TGTGCCAGCAGCTCTCGACACGGTCGGGAGACCCAGTACTTC. Translated: CASSSRHGRETQYF. The full variable domain, rest sourced from reference TRBV2 and TRBJ2-5, is EPEVTQTPSHQVTQMGQEVILRCVPISNHLYFYWYRQILGQKVEFLVSFYNNEISEKSEIFDDQFSVERPDGSNFTLKIRSTKLEDSAMYFCASSSRHGRETQYFGPGTRLLVL.

This rearrangement joins TRBV6-6 to TRBJ1-6, with 10 bases identical to TRBD1. From germline, CDR1 is MNHNY and CDR2 SVGAGI (reference sequence). J lost 9 bases, V lost 7 bases, and 6 bases had no gene match. The CDR3 spans 14 residues. The CDR3 here is CASILGQGGSPLHF. The DNA for the CDR3 is TGTGCCAGCATCCTTGGACAGGGGGGTTCACCCCTCCACTTT.

The gene calls are TRBV29-1 and TRBJ2-5; 8 bases align to TRBD1. V was pared by 7 bases and J by 1 base, with 14 bases of the junction left unmatched. CDR1 and CDR2 (germline): SQVTM, ANQGSEA. The CDR3 has 16 amino acids. The DNA of the CDR3 is TGCAGCGCGCAAAAGGACAGGGTAAAGGCCCAAGAGACCCAGTACTTC. It translates to CSAQKDRVKAQETQYF.

This clonotype was counted ten times or more. The V call is TRBV2, the J call TRBJ2-5, with 13 positions matching TRBD2. This CDR3 is 15 amino acids long. Trimming removed 5 bases from V and 3 bases from J; junction bases left unmatched: 3. Germline V CDR1 and CDR2: SNHLY, FYNNEI. CDR3 coding DNA: TGTGCCAGCAGTCGAGGACTAGCGGGGGAAGAGACCCAGTACTTC. This encodes CASSRGLAGEETQYF.

CDR3 nucleotides: TGCGCCAGCAGCTTGTTCGCAGCAGGGGACATCTCTCGGGAGACCCAGTACTTC. It yields the protein CASSLFAAGDISRETQYF. The rearrangement links TRBV5-1 to TRBJ2-5; D possibly corresponds to TRBD1 (6 bases). The CDR3 loop spans 18 amino acids. Germline V CDR1 and CDR2: SGHRS, YFSETQ. The V end lost 1 base, the J end lost 5 bases, and 24 bases lay between the germline ends.